The clone carrying this T cell receptor (beta chain) has a single count. The CDR3 contains 13 residues. V lost 5 bases and J 5 bases, leaving 12 bases between the germline ends. Germline lookup yields CDR1 SGHTA and CDR2 FQGNSA. This sample was included in a study of blood T cell repertoires in COVID-19. Across the study: T cells, B-cell-depleted T cells, or PBMCs supplied cDNA or gDNA.

Original processing methods: Amplification from reference gene primers served as the basis for estimated nucleated cell counts. TCRdb's table, derived via immunoSEQ multiplex PCR, lists solely in-frame clones and lacks some. Clone size and the V and J calls come from that table; the DNA yielded D and trimming. The profile shows approximately 130,000 clones, over 70% of them singletons. The chain uses TRBV7-2 and TRBJ1-1, with D tentatively TRBD1 (5 bases). The sequenced sample was peripheral blood. The receptor's source is a man older than 75 with active or convalescent COVID-19. The CDR3: CASSPLGGTEAFF. The CDR3 region has the DNA TGTGCCAGCAGCCCACTCGGGGGAACTGAAGCTTTCTTT.